The clone carrying this TCR beta chain was observed many times. What it binds is unknown. The sample comes from a study of T cell repertoires in cytomegalovirus infection. TCRdb independently ran MiXCR on the reads; one entry per CDR3 protein. Here the sample spans about 770,000 distinct CDR3 sequences, about 28% being singletons. With 6 bases clipped from V and 6 bases from J, the junction kept 9 bases outside the gene matches. The CDR3 sequence is 14 residues long. Study-level findings and limits: The cumulative frequency of public TCR beta families identified carriers of CMV plus the relevant HLA.

The receptor was derived from a human donor in good health (CMV status not recorded). Some clones in this sample may be carry-over from other donors' samples. The starting material was cultured CD8+ T cells from PBMCs, obtained from culture after CMV antigen stimulation. This chain connects TRBV12-3 or TRBV12-4 to TRBJ1-1; 8 bases map to TRBD1. DNA of the CDR3: TGTGCCAGCAGCCCCAACAGGGGGATCTCTGAAGCTTTCTTT. Its protein is CASSPNRGISEAFF.